This TCR beta chain is from a study of cytomegalovirus exposure and HLA in healthy donors (dated by TCRdb to the late 2010s). Looking at the study overall: An earlier analysis of a few hundred of the donors reported 250 to 300 Gb of sequence data and 90 million to 120 million unique TCR beta sequences obtained from around 180 million T cells. An early release covering approximately 600 HLA-typed donors comprised approximately 290 gigabases of sequencing data and around 86 million unique TCR sequences. The genetic ancestry cluster associated with self-reported Caucasian donors included around four fifths of the 398 genotyped donors. The study aimed to test whether cataloging public T cell receptors could reveal signatures of past pathogen exposure. The T cell repertoires of 666 subjects were profiled by immunosequencing and related to cytomegalovirus serostatus. A separate validation cohort of approximately 130 different subjects was used in addition to the 666-subject first cohort. High-throughput TCR immunosequencing, statistical association of individual TCRs with disease status, and machine learning were combined to predict cytomegalovirus infection status. To study patterns of TCR occurrence, a later analysis re-analyzed previously published TCR beta repertoires from several hundred donors and added high-resolution HLA genotyping. Rather than drawing on any new phenotypic data, the later analysis identified candidate immune exposures from TCR beta sequences and the way those sequences occurred across donors. An earlier analysis of roughly 580 of the donors used high-throughput TCR beta sequencing to judge whether each TCR beta V gene segment behaved as functional or pseudogenic. Donor age, sex, ethnicity and CMV serostatus were collected together with the repertoire data. Genome-wide SNP genotypes for about 65% of the 666 donors were used in a later genetic analysis, which treated that subset as a discovery cohort. Every discovery cohort repertoire had been produced on one sequencing platform. Both class I and class II loci were covered by HLA typing, at four-digit resolution. Typing coverage differed by locus: A, B, C, DRB1 and DQB1 were typed in roughly 620-630 donors, DQA1 in 500 to 550, DPA1 in around 580, and DPB1 in approximately 450. Four or five DR-DQ haplotypes were handled as single units for association and clustering, since linkage in the cohort was strong. On average, about 240,000 unique TCR beta nucleotide sequences were sequenced per donor among a few hundred genotyped donors of the cohort, with roughly 20% of those sequences being non-productive.

The cohort was made up of roughly 670 healthy bone marrow donors. At the time of sampling, all cohort members were nominally healthy, though unrecorded immune exposures were likely present. The donor tested CMV seronegative, placing the donor among the 350 or so seronegative members of the cohort. A peripheral blood sample was collected from each donor, and TCR beta sequencing was performed on peripheral blood mononuclear cells. Genomic DNA was extracted from the blood cell samples with the Qiagen DNeasy Blood Extraction Kit. This clone showed up just a few times. No antigen is known for it. No base-level quality is on record; no much larger clone is a single base apart. Study-level results and caveats: Some IMGT-functional V segments, including TRBV6-2 and TRBV6-3, could not be told apart with the 87-base-pair reads, so those segments were excluded. According to the authors, the approach could potentially be generalized to other disease states and immunological phenotypes. This cohort had only TCR beta chains sequenced, and the lack of alpha or paired-chain data limited which features could be detected. The study listed 164 TCR beta chains as associated with cytomegalovirus. The only immune exposure information available for the cohort was CMV serostatus. An earlier analysis of around 600 of the donors showed that most TCR beta V segments appeared in productive rearrangements either about 90% or about 30% of the time, which broadly matched IMGT annotations. Strong co-occurrence of HLA alleles, especially DR and DQ, made assigning TCR associations to individual alleles difficult. A further reported finding was that TCR beta sequences accurately predicted the HLA-A and HLA-B alleles for most subjects in the first cohort. Compared with the roughly 670-donor mean, donors in an Asian-associated ancestry cluster had fewer N-insertions in productive TCRs, according to a later genetic analysis. Because HLA typing was unavailable for some donors at each locus, only the typed subset was used in association tests. Sequencing depth was assumed to be roughly uniform across donors in the presence/absence analyses, though that assumption may not hold. In vitro tests confirmed that a few of the cytomegalovirus-associated TCR beta chains recognize cytomegalovirus antigens. A later analysis reported that several top co-occurrence clusters appeared linked to parvovirus B19, influenza, CMV and Epstein-Barr virus. In a later analysis, around 17,000 TCR beta sequences were associated with specific HLA alleles at a false discovery rate of 0.05. A cluster of highly shared sequence variants was judged likely to be a technical artifact of the sequencing pipeline. Linkage disequilibrium might explain the correlated functional status among segregating V segments, but an unknown experimental factor could not be ruled out. A later analysis found that TCR association rates varied across HLA loci, with DRB1 alleles showing the most associated TCRs and HLA-C alleles the fewest. In both the original and validation cohorts, the classifier was reported to diagnose cytomegalovirus status with high specificity and sensitivity. Roughly 15 rarely observed V segments, including chromosome 9 orphons, were excluded from the earlier analysis of several hundred of the donors because counts were too low. Compared with equally common non-associated chains, HLA-associated TCR beta chains in a later analysis were more clonally expanded and had lower generation probabilities. V-gene and J-gene trimming of TCR beta chains was associated with a missense DCLRE1C variant in a later genetic analysis, and the association was replicated in an independent cohort. In a later analysis, most CMV-associated TCR beta chains were found to appear HLA-restricted, with HLA associations seemingly driven largely by CMV exposure. Most TCR sequences were seen in very few donors, while some public TCRs were found in many individuals.

CDR1 MNHEY and CDR2 SMNVEV are derived from the germline V gene (reference sequence). Spanning cysteine to phenylalanine, the CDR3 consists of 15 amino acids. CDR3 DNA is the only sequence kept; it has 45 bases, read in frame from the first base. V loses 3 bases of germline sequence and J loses 0 bases, and the interval between the two ends is 12 bases. Library preparation was by the immunoSEQ multiplex PCR assay. For the multiplex PCR, a mixture combining 60 forward primers for TCR Vbeta segments and 13 reverse primers for TCR Jbeta segments was used. The CDR3 region of rearranged TCR beta genes was amplified from genomic DNA with a multiplex PCR assay. On the Illumina HiSeq System, the amplified TCR beta libraries were sequenced as 87-base-pair reads. As for how the authors treated the data: A later analysis counted tens of millions of unique TCR beta chains across the 500 to 850 repertoires, and some 12 million of these chains were shared by at least two donors. To remove PCR and sequencing errors, raw reads were error-corrected and collapsed into unique sequences using a nearest-neighbor algorithm that merged closely related sequences. To assign V, D and J gene segments, CDR3 sequences were aligned to IMGT reference sequences. Each retained sequence needed at least a six-nucleotide match to both a V gene segment and a J gene segment. A rearrangement was called productive if the CDR3 had no stop codons and remained in frame with V and J, and every other rearrangement was called non-productive. Following IMGT convention, CDR3 was defined as the stretch from the second conserved V-encoded cysteine to the conserved J-encoded phenylalanine. In an earlier analysis of 550 to 650 of the donors, sequences lacking an unambiguous match to a single V gene segment were excluded. An earlier analysis of fewer than 650 of the donors classified V segments as functional when productive rearrangements were above 56.7% and as segregating when the standard deviation between donors was above 5%. To diagnose cytomegalovirus status from the catalog of TCR beta chain sequences, a statistical classification framework was built. In a later analysis, V and J genes were assigned by comparing TCR nucleotide sequences against IMGT/GENE-DB human TR gene sequences. The TCRdist pipeline was used in a later analysis to assign CDR3 sequences and most-parsimonious VDJ recombination scenarios. A later analysis defined each TCR beta chain by its CDR3 amino acid sequence plus V-gene family, and excluded reads lacking a unique V-gene family. In a later analysis, fewer than 650 highly shared, low-generation-probability nucleotide sequences were removed to address suspected cross-contamination and a sequencing artifact. A later analysis calculated a clonal expansion index for each public chain from normalized within-repertoire ranks of inferred template counts. Generation probabilities in a later analysis came from a VDJ recombination model fitted to out-of-frame rearrangements, and those results were checked against IGoR. Hypergeometric tests were used in a later analysis to score TCR-TCR, TCR-HLA and TCR-CMV co-occurrence, with a repertoire-size bias correction applied to the TCR pairs. A later analysis estimated false discovery rates by permuting HLA or CMV assignments 20 times. In a later analysis, co-occurring TCRs were grouped using DBSCAN, with TCRdist sequence similarity added in when clustering inside HLA-allele-positive subsets. For co-occurrence clustering, repertoires with fewer than 30,000 or more than 120,000 public chains were excluded, along with a handful of repertoires with anomalous nucleotide sharing. TCRdb provides this immuneACCESS table in a form limited to in-frame rearrangements. Some clones are lacking; in checked studies, under half of them reflect an unresolved V gene, and why the rest are absent is not known. V and J calls plus clone size are reproduced from that table; the DNA served to infer D and trimming. The sample table contains 160,000 or so clones; only one count was recorded for over 60% of them. 4.5% to 6% of the sample rests with the top ten.

Material: PBMCs. The sequence came from a man in his forties in good health and CMV-seronegative. Recombination connected TRBV27 to TRBJ2-7, with TRBD1 tentatively as D gene (6 bases match). The CDR3 protein is CASSFGGASSYEQYF. The nucleotide sequence reads as follows: TGTGCCAGCAGTTTTGGGGGCGCTAGCTCCTACGAGCAGTACTTC.